This entry features one T cell receptor (beta chain) sequence. V gave up 0 bases and J gave up 5 bases, with 12 bases separating them. The CDR3 length is 15 residues. Germline V lookup: CDR1 SEHNR, CDR2 FQNEAQ (reference sequence). This sample stems from a study of cytomegalovirus exposure and HLA in healthy donors. Assay used: immunoSEQ multiplex PCR; TCRdb lists only in-frame clones, some missing. The data contain under 75,000 clones, 80% to 95% of them seen just once; the ten biggest clones take up approximately 5%. The TCR sequence derives from a man aged 18 to 35 in good health and CMV-seropositive. Sequenced: PBMCs. The V and J genes are TRBV7-9 and TRBJ2-3; maybe TRBD1 (5 bases). This CDR3 is CASSLATTVGDTQYF. The CDR3 nucleotides are TGTGCCAGCAGCTTAGCGACGACAGTCGGAGATACGCAGTATTTT.